A single sample gave rise to the 8 T cell receptor beta chains below, sequenced in a study of cytomegalovirus exposure and HLA in healthy donors (TCRdb year 2017). The method behind the library was the immunoSEQ multiplex PCR assay. For the multiplex PCR, a mixture combining 60 forward primers for TCR Vbeta segments and 13 reverse primers for TCR Jbeta segments was used. Imported from immuneACCESS, the table was reduced by TCRdb to in-frame sequences with V and J called. These copies leave out some clones; in studies compared against another copy, an unresolved V gene accounts for under half, and the cause of the remainder is not known. The sample includes about 230,000 clones, with almost 85% observed a single time. 0.5% to 0.7% of the sample lies in the top ten. The sample consisted of PBMCs. The receptors originated from a woman aged 35 to 49 in good health and CMV-seronegative.

This chain links TRBV6-1 with TRBJ2-7, with TRBD1 matching over 7 bases. Losses at the gene ends were 6 bases for V and 1 base for J; bases not matched to a gene: 3. This CDR3 comprises 13 residues. The V gene's germline CDR1 is MNHNS and CDR2 SASEGT. The CDR3 is CASRPTGSYEQYF. DNA of the CDR3: TGTGCCAGCAGGCCGACAGGGTCCTACGAGCAGTACTTC.

The rearrangement links TRBV21-1 to TRBJ1-2. TRBV21-1 is a known pseudogene. CDR3 size: 16 residues. CDR3 sequence (DNA): TGTGCCAGCAGCAAAGAGGAAGCGGAAAGGAGCTATGGCTACACCTTC. This encodes CASSKEEAERSYGYTF.

The rearrangement joins TRBV5-1 to TRBJ2-3; 11 bases map to TRBD2. After removal of 0 bases from V and 1 base from J, the junction contained 4 bases not matched to a gene. The V gene's germline CDR1 is SGHRS and CDR2 YFSETQ. This CDR3 spans 17 amino acids. Here the CDR3 reads CASSLGPLAGGTDTQYF. As DNA, the CDR3 is TGCGCCAGCAGCTTGGGTCCACTAGCGGGGGGCACAGATACGCAGTATTTT.

The rearrangement joins TRBV28 to TRBJ1-6; 9 bases fit TRBD1. The CDR3 length is 15 residues. V shed 1 base and J 7 bases; nucleotides not matched to a gene: 2. CDR1 and CDR2 from the germline V gene are MDHEN and SYDVKM. CDR3 protein: CASSLFGTGNSPLHF. The CDR3 coding sequence is TGTGCCAGCAGTTTATTCGGGACAGGGAATTCACCCCTCCACTTT.

The CDR3 coding sequence is TGTGCCAGCAACGACAGGGCTTACAATGAGCAGTTCTTC. It encodes CASNDRAYNEQFF. This chain joins TRBV6-5 and TRBJ2-1; TRBD1 agrees at 7 bases. This CDR3 region has 13 residues. CDR1 and CDR2 from the germline V gene are MNHEY and SVGAGI. Trimming at V came to 7 bases and at J to 4 bases, leaving 4 bases not matched to a gene.

V usage is TRBV9 and J usage is TRBJ1-4; possibly TRBD1 for D (6 bases). CDR3 length: 15 amino acids. Germline CDR1 is SGDLS and CDR2 is YYNGEE. Deletions cut 0 bases from V and 7 bases from J, with 13 bases between. The CDR3 loop reads CASSVEVQGTEKLFF. Written as DNA, the CDR3 is TGTGCCAGCAGCGTAGAAGTACAGGGAACTGAAAAACTGTTTTTT.

V usage is TRBV5-1 and J usage is TRBJ1-4; D is possibly TRBD1 (6 bases). The ends were cut back, 4 bases at V and 4 bases at J, with 17 bases in the middle. The CDR3 is 16 residues long. The V gene's germline CDR1 is SGHRS and CDR2 YFSETQ. Written as DNA, the CDR3 is TGCGCCAGCAGCCCCCCTGGACAGACTTATAATGAAAAACTGTTTTTT. It specifies CASSPPGQTYNEKLFF.

The chain carries TRBV9 and TRBJ2-5; TRBD1 agrees at 9 bases. Germline V gene data show CDR1 as SGDLS and CDR2 as YYNGEE. The CDR3 is 16 amino acids. V trimming: 4 bases; J trimming: 5 bases; junction bases outside the gene matches: 12. Here the CDR3 DNA reads TGTGCCAGCAGCTCCGACGGGACAGGGATTAGGGAGACCCAGTACTTC. Its protein product is CASSSDGTGIRETQYF. Combining the CDR3 with reference TRBV9 and TRBJ2-5 gives the whole variable domain DSGVTQTPKHLITATGQRVTLRCSPRSGDLSVYWYQQSLDQGLQFLIQYYNGEERAKGNILERFSAQQFPDLHSELNLSSLELGDSALYFCASSSDGTGIRETQYFGPGTRLLVL.